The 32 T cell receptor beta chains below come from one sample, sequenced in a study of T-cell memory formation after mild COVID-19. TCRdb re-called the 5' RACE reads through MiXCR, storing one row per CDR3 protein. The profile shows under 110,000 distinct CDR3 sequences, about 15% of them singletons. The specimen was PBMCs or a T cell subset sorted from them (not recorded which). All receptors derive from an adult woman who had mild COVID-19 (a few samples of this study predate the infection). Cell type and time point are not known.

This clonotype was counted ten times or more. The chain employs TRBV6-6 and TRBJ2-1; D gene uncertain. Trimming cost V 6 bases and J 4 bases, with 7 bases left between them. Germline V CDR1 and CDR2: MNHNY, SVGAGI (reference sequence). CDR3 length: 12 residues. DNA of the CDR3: TGTGCCAGCAGCCTACTATACAATGAGCAGTTCTTC. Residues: CASSLLYNEQFF.

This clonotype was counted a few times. Here the CDR3 DNA reads TGTGCCAGCAGCTTAGACGACAGGGGCACAGATACGCAGTATTTT. Protein product: CASSLDDRGTDTQYF. V and J are TRBV5-4 and TRBJ2-3; TRBD1 aligns across 7 bases. Trimming cost V 2 bases and J 1 base; bases outside gene matches: 4. Germline values: CDR1 SGHNT, CDR2 YYREEE (reference sequence). The CDR3 spans 15 residues.

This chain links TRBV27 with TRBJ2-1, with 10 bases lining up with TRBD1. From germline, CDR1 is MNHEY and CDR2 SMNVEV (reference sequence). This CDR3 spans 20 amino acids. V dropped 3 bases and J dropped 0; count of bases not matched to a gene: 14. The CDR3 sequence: CASSFSGTGAGYSSYNEQFF. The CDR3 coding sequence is TGTGCCAGCAGTTTTTCCGGGACAGGGGCAGGCTATAGCTCCTACAATGAGCAGTTCTTC.

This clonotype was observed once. For the CDR3, the DNA is TGCAGCGTCGCACAGGGCGGGGGCACTGAAGCTTTCTTT. This sequence encodes CSVAQGGGTEAFF. The J gene is TRBJ1-1, the V gene TRBV29-1; weak D call: TRBD1 (6 bases). Germline V lookup: CDR1 SQVTM, CDR2 ANQGSEA. The CDR3 extends over 13 amino acids. V was shortened by 6 bases and J by 4 bases, with 15 bases between the two germline ends.

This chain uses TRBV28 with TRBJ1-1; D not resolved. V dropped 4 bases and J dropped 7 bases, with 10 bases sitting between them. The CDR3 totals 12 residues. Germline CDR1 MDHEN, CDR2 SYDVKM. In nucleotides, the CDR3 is TGTGCCAGCAGTTCTATGGTGGGTGAAGCTTTCTTT. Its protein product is CASSSMVGEAFF.

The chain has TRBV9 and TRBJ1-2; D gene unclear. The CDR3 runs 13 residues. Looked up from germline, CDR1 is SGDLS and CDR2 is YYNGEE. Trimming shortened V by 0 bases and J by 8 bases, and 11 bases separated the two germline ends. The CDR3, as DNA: TGTGCCAGCAGCGTAGGTTCGCTGGACGGCTACACCTTC. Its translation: CASSVGSLDGYTF.

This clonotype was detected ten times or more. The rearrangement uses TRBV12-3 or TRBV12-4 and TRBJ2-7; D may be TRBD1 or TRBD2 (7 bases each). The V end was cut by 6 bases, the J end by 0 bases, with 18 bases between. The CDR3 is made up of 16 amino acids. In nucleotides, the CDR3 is TGTGCCAGCAGGTCTCACAGCGGGGACAGCTCCTACGAGCAGTACTTC. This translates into CASRSHSGDSSYEQYF.

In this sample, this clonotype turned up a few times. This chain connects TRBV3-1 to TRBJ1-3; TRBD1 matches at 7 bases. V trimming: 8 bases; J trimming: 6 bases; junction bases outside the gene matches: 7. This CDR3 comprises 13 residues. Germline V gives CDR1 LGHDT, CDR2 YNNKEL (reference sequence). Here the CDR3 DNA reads TGTGCCAGCTCAACAGGGGAGGCAAACACCATATATTTT. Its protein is CASSTGEANTIYF.

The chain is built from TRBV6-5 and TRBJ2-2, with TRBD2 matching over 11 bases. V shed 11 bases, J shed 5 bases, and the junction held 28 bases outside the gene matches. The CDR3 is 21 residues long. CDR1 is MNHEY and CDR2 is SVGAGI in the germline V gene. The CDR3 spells CASRGYPRGLAGPTGTGELFF. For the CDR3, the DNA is TGTGCCTCAAGGGGATACCCGAGAGGACTAGCGGGTCCTACGGGGACCGGGGAGCTGTTTTTT.

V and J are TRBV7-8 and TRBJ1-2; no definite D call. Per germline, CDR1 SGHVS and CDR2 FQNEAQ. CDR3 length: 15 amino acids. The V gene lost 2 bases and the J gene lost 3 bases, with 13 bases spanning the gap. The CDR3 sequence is CASSLFFNGDYGYTF. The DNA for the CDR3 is TGTGCCAGCAGCTTATTCTTTAACGGGGACTATGGCTACACCTTC.

CDR3 in amino acids: CASSHLVSHEQYF. DNA of the CDR3: TGTGCCAGCAGTCACCTAGTTTCCCACGAGCAGTACTTC. The V gene is TRBV12-3 or TRBV12-4, the J gene TRBJ2-7; D unresolved. V was clipped by 5 bases and J by 5 bases, with 13 bases between them. This CDR3 spans 13 amino acids.

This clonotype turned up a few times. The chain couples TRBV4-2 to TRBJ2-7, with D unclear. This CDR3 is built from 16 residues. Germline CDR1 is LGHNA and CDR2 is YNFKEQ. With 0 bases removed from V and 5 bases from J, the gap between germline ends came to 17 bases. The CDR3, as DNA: TGTGCCAGCAGCCAAGAGGTTGGATATACTATCAACGAGCAGTACTTC. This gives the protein CASSQEVGYTINEQYF.

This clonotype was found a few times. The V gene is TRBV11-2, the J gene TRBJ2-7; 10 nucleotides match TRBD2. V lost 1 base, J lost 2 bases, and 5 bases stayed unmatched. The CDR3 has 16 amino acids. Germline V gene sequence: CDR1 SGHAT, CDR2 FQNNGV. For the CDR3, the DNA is TGTGCCAGCAGCTTAGTGACTAGCGGGCCTACCTACGAGCAGTACTTC. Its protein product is CASSLVTSGPTYEQYF.

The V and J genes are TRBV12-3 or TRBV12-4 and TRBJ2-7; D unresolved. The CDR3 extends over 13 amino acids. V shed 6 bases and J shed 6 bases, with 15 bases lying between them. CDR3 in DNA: TGTGCCAGCAGCACCCACTGGGGAAGCGAGCAGTACTTC. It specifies CASSTHWGSEQYF.

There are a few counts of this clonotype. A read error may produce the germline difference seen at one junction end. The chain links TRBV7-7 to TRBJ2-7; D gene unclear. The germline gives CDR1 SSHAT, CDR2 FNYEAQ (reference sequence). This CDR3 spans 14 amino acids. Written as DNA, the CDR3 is TGTGCTAGCAGCTTAGATCGGGCCTCCTACGAGCAGTACTTC. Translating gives CASSLDRASYEQYF. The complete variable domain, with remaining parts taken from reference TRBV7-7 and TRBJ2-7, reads GAGVSQSPRYKVTKRGQDVTLRCDPISSHATLYWYQQALGQGPEFLTYFNYEAQPDKSGLPSDRFSAERPEGSISTLTIQRTEQRDSAMYRCASSLDRASYEQYFGPGTRLTVT.

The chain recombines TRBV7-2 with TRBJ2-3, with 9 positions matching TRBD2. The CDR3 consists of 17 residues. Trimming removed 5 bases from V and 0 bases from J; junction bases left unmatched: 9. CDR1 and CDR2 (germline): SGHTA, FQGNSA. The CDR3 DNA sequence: TGTGCCAGCAGCCGACATGGACTAGCGACTAGCACAGATACGCAGTATTTT. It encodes CASSRHGLATSTDTQYF.

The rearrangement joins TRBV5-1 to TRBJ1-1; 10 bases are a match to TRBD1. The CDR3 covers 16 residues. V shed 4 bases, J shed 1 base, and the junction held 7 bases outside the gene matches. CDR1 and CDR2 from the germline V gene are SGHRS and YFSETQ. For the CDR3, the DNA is TGCGCCAGCAGCCCGGGACAGGGGAGCGAGAACACTGAAGCTTTCTTT. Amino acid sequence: CASSPGQGSENTEAFF.

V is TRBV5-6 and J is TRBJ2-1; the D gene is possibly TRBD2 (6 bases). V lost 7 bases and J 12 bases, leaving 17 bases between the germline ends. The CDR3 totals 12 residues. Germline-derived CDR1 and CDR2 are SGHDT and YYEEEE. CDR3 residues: CASHGGTPGQFF. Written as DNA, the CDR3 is TGTGCCAGCCATGGGGGGACTCCTGGGCAGTTCTTC. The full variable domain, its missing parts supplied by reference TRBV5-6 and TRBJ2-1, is DAGVTQSPTHLIKTRGQQVTLRCSPKSGHDTVSWYQQALGQGPQFIFQYYEEEERQRGNFPDRFSGHQFPNYSSELNVNALLLGDSALYLCASHGGTPGQFFGPGTRLTVL.

CDR3 bases: TGCGCCAGCAGCCAAGAAGTCGGGGGGGGGTCCTACAATGAGCAGTTCTTC. Its translation is CASSQEVGGGSYNEQFF. The chain is built from TRBV4-3 and TRBJ2-1, with 8 bases lining up with TRBD2. Germline V CDR1 and CDR2: LGHNA, YSLEER. V gave up 0 bases and J gave up 1 base; unmatched junction bases: 5. The CDR3 totals 17 residues.

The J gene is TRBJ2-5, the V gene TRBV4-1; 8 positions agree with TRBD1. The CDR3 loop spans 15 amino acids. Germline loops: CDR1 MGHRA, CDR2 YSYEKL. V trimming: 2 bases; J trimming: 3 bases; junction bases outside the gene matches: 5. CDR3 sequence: CASSQRTDREETQYF. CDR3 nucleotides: TGCGCCAGCAGCCAACGGACGGACAGGGAAGAGACCCAGTACTTC.

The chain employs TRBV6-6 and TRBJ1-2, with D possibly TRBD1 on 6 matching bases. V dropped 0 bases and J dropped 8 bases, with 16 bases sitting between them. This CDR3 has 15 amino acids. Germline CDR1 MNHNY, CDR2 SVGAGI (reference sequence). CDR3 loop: CASSYSSEGGEGYTF. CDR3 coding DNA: TGTGCCAGCAGTTACTCGAGCGAAGGGGGTGAGGGCTACACCTTC.

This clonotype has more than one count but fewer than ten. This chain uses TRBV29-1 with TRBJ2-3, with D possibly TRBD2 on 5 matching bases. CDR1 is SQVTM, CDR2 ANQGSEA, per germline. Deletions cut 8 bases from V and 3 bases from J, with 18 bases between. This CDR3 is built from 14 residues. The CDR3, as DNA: TGCAGCACCGCGTCCGAGAGGACTACAGATACGCAGTATTTT. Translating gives CSTASERTTDTQYF.

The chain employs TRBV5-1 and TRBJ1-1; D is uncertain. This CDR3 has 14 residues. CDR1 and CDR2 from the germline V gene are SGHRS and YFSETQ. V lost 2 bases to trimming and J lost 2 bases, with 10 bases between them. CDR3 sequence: CASSFTDQNTEAFF. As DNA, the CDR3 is TGCGCCAGCAGCTTTACAGACCAAAACACTGAAGCTTTCTTT.

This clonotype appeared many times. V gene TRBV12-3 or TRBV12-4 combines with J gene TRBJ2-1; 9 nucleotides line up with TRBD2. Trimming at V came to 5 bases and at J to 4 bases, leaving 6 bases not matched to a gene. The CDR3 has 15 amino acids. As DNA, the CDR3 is TGTGCCAGCAGTGGGGAGCGGGAGGCTTACAATGAGCAGTTCTTC. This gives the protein CASSGEREAYNEQFF.

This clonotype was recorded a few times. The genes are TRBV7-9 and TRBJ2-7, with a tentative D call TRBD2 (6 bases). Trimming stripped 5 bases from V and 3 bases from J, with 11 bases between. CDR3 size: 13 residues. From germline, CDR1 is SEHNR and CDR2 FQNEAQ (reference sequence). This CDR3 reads CASSPGGDYEQYF. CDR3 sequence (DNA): TGTGCCAGCAGCCCAGGAGGGGACTACGAGCAGTACTTC.

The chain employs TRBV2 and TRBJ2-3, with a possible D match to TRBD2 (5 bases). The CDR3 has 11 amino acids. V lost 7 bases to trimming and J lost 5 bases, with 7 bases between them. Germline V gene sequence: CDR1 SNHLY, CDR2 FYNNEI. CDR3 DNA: TGTGCCAGCACCGGGGAAGATACGCAGTATTTT. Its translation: CASTGEDTQYF.

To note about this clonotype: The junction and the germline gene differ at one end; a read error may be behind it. CDR3 coding DNA: TGTACCAGCAGCTCCTCCGGGACCACCTACGAGCAGTACTTC. Residues: CTSSSSGTTYEQYF. The rearrangement uses TRBV7-9 and TRBJ2-7; the D gene could be TRBD1 or TRBD2 (5 bases each). CDR1 and CDR2 (germline): SEHNR, FQNEAQ (reference sequence). The CDR3 sequence is 14 residues long.

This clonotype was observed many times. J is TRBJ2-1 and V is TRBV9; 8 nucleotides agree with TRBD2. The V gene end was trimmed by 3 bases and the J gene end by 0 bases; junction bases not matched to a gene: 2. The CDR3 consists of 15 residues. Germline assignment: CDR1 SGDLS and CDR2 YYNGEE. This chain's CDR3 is CASSEGTSSYNEQFF. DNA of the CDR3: TGTGCCAGCAGCGAGGGGACTAGCTCCTACAATGAGCAGTTCTTC.

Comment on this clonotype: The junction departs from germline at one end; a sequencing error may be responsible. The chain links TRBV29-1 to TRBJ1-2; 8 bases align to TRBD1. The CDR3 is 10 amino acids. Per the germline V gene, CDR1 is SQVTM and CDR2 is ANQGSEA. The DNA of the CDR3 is TGCAGCGTTCATCAGGGGGCGCTTGGCTTC. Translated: CSVHQGALGF.

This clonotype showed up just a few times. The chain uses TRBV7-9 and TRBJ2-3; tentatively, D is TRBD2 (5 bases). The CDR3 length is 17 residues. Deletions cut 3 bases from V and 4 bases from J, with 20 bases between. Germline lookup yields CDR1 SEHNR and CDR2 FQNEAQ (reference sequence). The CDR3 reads CASSFGYGELDADTQYF. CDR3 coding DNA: TGTGCCAGCAGCTTCGGTTATGGGGAGCTGGACGCAGATACGCAGTATTTT.

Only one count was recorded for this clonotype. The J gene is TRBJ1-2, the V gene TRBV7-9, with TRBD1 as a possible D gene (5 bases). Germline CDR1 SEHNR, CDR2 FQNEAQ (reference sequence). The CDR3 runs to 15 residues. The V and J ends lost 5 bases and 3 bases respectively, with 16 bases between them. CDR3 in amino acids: CASSLPLGRDYGYTF. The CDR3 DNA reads TGTGCCAGCAGCCTCCCTTTGGGACGGGACTATGGCTACACCTTC.

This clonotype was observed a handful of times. CDR3 in DNA: TGTGCCAGCAGCTTCGGCGGGATTTCCAATGAGCAGTTCTTC. This encodes CASSFGGISNEQFF. The chain has TRBV13 and TRBJ2-1; weak D call: TRBD2 (6 bases). Germline V lookup: CDR1 PRHDT, CDR2 FYEKMQ (reference sequence). Trimming took 3 bases from V and 6 from J, leaving 12 bases between them. This CDR3 has 14 residues.